One T cell receptor (beta chain) is described in this entry. This sample was taken from a study of blood T cell repertoires in COVID-19. The repertoire was sequenced with immunoSEQ multiplex PCR; TCRdb's copy has only in-frame clones and lacks some. The table includes under 300,000 clones, 88% detected once. Cohorts were based on clinical histories the participants reported. Germline V lookup: CDR1 MNHEY, CDR2 SMNVEV (reference sequence). The ends were cut back, 2 bases at V and 0 bases at J, with 8 bases in the middle. The CDR3 contains 15 residues. The chain uses TRBV27 and TRBJ1-3; no firm D call. Sequencing was done on a sample of PBMCs or T cells enriched from blood (not recorded which). The sequence was collected from a woman in her thirties or forties who had been exposed to COVID-19. CDR3 nucleotides: TGTGCCAGCAGTTTAGGCCGGGGCTCTGGAAACACCATATATTTT. Translated: CASSLGRGSGNTIYF.